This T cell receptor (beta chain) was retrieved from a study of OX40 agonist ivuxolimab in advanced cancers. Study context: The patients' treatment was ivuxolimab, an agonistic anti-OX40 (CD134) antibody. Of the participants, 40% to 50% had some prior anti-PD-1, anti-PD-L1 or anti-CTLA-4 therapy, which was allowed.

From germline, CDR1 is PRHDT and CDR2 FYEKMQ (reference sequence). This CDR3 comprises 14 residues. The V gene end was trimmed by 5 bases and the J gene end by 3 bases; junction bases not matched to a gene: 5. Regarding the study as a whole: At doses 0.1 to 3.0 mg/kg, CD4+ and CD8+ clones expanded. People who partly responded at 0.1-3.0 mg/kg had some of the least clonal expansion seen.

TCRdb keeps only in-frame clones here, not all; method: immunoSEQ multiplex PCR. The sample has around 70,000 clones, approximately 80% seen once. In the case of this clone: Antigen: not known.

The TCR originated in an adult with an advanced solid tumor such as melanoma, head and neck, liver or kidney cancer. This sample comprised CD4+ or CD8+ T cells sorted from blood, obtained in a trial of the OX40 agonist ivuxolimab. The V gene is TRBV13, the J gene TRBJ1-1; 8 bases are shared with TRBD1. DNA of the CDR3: TGTGCCAGCAGCACACGACAGGGGTACACTGAAGCTTTCTTT. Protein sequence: CASSTRQGYTEAFF. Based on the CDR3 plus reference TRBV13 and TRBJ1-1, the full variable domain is AAGVIQSPRHLIKEKRETATLKCYPIPRHDTVYWYQQGPGQDPQFLISFYEKMQSDKGSIPDRFSAQQFSDYHSELNMSSLELGDSALYFCASSTRQGYTEAFFGQGTRLTVV.